The 3 T cell receptor beta chains below all came from one sample that was sequenced in a study of shared clonotypes between healthy human individuals. The data were produced by immunoSEQ multiplex PCR, yet TCRdb's version contains in-frame clones alone and is incomplete. The sample has approximately 2.1 million clones, more than 85% seen once; the top ten hold 0.39%. The material sequenced was naive CD4+ T cells from PBMCs. Documented subset: CD45RA+ positively selected. The receptor source for this set is a man between 18 and 35 years old in good health. Some clones in this sample may be carry-over from other donors' samples.

The V and J genes are TRBV5-1 and TRBJ2-3; 8 positions agree with TRBD1. Germline V lookup: CDR1 SGHRS, CDR2 YFSETQ. V gave up 3 bases and J gave up 7 bases; unmatched junction bases: 7. The CDR3 has 14 amino acids. DNA for the CDR3: TGCGCCAGCAGCTCCGGACAGGGAGGATATACGCAGTATTTT. It is translated as CASSSGQGGYTQYF.

The genes are TRBV11-3 and TRBJ1-3, with D unresolved. With 3 bases removed from V and 8 bases from J, the gap between germline ends came to 14 bases. Germline CDR1 and CDR2: SGHNT and YENEEA. The CDR3 extends over 14 amino acids. The CDR3, as DNA: TGTGCCAGCAGCTTGGAAGGTCGCGGAGACACCATATATTTT. Residues: CASSLEGRGDTIYF.

The chain is built from TRBV6-5 and TRBJ1-5, with D unclear. The CDR3 length is 14 residues. The germline V gene encodes CDR1 MNHEY and CDR2 SVGAGI. V lost 2 bases, J lost 3 bases, and 8 bases lay in between. CDR3 coding DNA: TGTGCCAGCAGTTACGGAGGGATCAATCAGCCCCAGCATTTT. Translating it yields CASSYGGINQPQHF.